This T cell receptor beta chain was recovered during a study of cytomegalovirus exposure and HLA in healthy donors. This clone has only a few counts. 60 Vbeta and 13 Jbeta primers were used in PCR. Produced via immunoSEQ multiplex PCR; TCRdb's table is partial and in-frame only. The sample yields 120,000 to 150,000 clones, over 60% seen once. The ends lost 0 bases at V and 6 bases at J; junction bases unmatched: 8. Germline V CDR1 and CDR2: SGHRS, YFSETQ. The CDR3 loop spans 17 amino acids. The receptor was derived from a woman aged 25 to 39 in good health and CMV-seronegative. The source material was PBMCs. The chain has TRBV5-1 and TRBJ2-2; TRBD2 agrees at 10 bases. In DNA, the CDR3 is TGCGCCAGCAGCTTGGCGCTAGCGGGGGCCCCACCCGGGGAGCTGTTTTTT. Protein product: CASSLALAGAPPGELFF.